This note documents a single TCR beta chain sequence. The assay was immunoSEQ multiplex PCR, and TCRdb's table has in-frame clones only and misses some. The sample carries around 300,000 clones, around 86% recorded once. These data originate in a study of blood T cell repertoires in COVID-19. Study-wide context: Donors in the United States, Italy and Spain gave samples during acute or convalescent COVID-19. T cells, B-cell-depleted T cells, or PBMCs supplied cDNA or gDNA.

The V and J ends lost 5 bases and 1 base respectively, with 11 bases between them. Per the germline V gene, CDR1 is GTSNPN and CDR2 is SVGIG (reference sequence). CDR3 length: 14 amino acids. The rearrangement joins TRBV30 to TRBJ1-4; tentative D call: TRBD1 (6 bases). Sequencing input: peripheral blood. The TCR comes from a man in his fifties with acute or convalescent COVID-19. The CDR3 bases are TGTGCCTGGGACAGGAGTGGAACTAATGAAAAACTGTTTTTT. This gives the protein CAWDRSGTNEKLFF. The variable domain in full, completed from reference TRBV30 and TRBJ1-4, reads SQTIHQWPATLVQPVGSPLSLECTVEGTSNPNLYWYRQAAGRGLQLLFYSVGIGQISSEVPQNLSASRPQDRQFILSSKKLLLSDSGFYLCAWDRSGTNEKLFFGSGTQLSVL.